This is a list of T cell receptor beta chains from one sample in a study of T-cell reconstitution after alpha-beta-depleted transplantation in children. TCRdb analysed the PCR reads with MiXCR anew, one entry per CDR3 protein. The table records around 700,000 distinct CDR3 sequences, less than 15% of them present only once. Source: PBMCs, taken before TCRalphabeta/CD19-depleted stem cell transplant. The receptors here all came from a girl aged 2-15 years with congenital amegakaryocytic thrombocytopenia, due to receive a stem cell transplant. Both conserved end residues are part of each CDR3. D genes are given only for firm matches. For some rows the clone size is stated as once, few or many, or as a class when expanded; others skip it.

clone size: .
V gene: TRBV15
CDR3 length: 16
D gene: .
J gene: TRBJ2-3
CDR3 protein: CATSSSRTSSTDTQYF
CDR3 DNA: TGTGCCACCAGCAGTAGTAGGACTTCCAGCACAGATACGCAGTATTTT

clone size: many
V gene: TRBV11-2
CDR3 length: 20
D gene: TRBD2
J gene: TRBJ2-1
CDR3 protein: CASSTRQEISSGRVYNEQFF
CDR3 DNA: TGTGCCAGCAGTACTAGACAGGAGATCTCTAGCGGGAGGGTGTACAATGAGCAGTTCTTC

clone size: many
V gene: TRBV5-1
CDR3 length: 13
D gene: TRBD2
J gene: TRBJ2-7
CDR3 protein: CASRTTSSREQYF
CDR3 DNA: TGCGCCAGCAGGACGACTAGCTCAAGGGAGCAGTACTTC

clone size: .
V gene: TRBV29-1
CDR3 length: 12
D gene: TRBD1
J gene: TRBJ2-7
CDR3 protein: CSATDRAHEQYF
CDR3 DNA: TGCAGCGCTACCGACAGGGCCCACGAGCAGTACTTC

clone size: few
V gene: TRBV5-1
CDR3 length: 17
D gene: .
J gene: TRBJ2-7
CDR3 protein: CASSLEARTYSSYEQYF
CDR3 DNA: TGCGCCAGCAGCTTGGAGGCGCGGACTTACAGCTCCTACGAGCAGTACTTC

clone size: .
V gene: TRBV7-9
CDR3 length: 13
D gene: .
J gene: TRBJ1-1
CDR3 protein: CASSLVDGDEAFF
CDR3 DNA: TGTGCCAGCAGCTTAGTGGACGGAGATGAAGCTTTCTTT

clone size: many
V gene: TRBV5-1
CDR3 length: 19
D gene: TRBD2
J gene: TRBJ2-1
CDR3 protein: CATSRSGLAGQQPYNEQFF
CDR3 DNA: TGCGCCACCAGCAGATCGGGACTAGCGGGACAACAACCCTACAATGAGCAGTTCTTC

clone size: many
V gene: TRBV27
CDR3 length: 15
D gene: .
J gene: TRBJ2-2
CDR3 protein: CASSVIAPNTGELFF
CDR3 DNA: TGTGCCAGCTCCGTGATAGCCCCAAACACCGGGGAGCTGTTTTTT

clone size: many
V gene: TRBV12-3/TRBV12-4
CDR3 length: 13
D gene: TRBD2
J gene: TRBJ2-1
CDR3 protein: CASSFGGDNEQFF
CDR3 DNA: TGTGCCAGCAGTTTCGGGGGGGACAATGAGCAGTTCTTC

clone size: many
V gene: TRBV6-1
CDR3 length: 19
D gene: TRBD2
J gene: TRBJ2-3
CDR3 protein: CASSDWLAGGHGGTDTQYF
CDR3 DNA: TGTGCCAGCAGTGATTGGCTAGCGGGAGGGCATGGGGGAACAGATACGCAGTATTTT

clone size: .
V gene: TRBV7-8
CDR3 length: 13
D gene: TRBD1
J gene: TRBJ1-2
CDR3 protein: CASSLDRGHGYTF
CDR3 DNA: TGTGCCAGCAGCTTGGACAGGGGGCATGGCTACACCTTC

clone size: .
V gene: TRBV5-1
CDR3 length: 14
D gene: .
J gene: TRBJ2-3
CDR3 protein: CASSADWGRDTQYF
CDR3 DNA: TGCGCCAGCAGCGCCGACTGGGGACGGGATACGCAGTATTTT

clone size: many
V gene: TRBV20-1
CDR3 length: 14
D gene: .
J gene: TRBJ2-7
CDR3 protein: CSASPWDNSYEQYF
CDR3 DNA: TGCAGTGCTAGCCCCTGGGACAACTCCTACGAGCAGTACTTC

clone size: .
V gene: TRBV4-1
CDR3 length: 15
D gene: .
J gene: TRBJ2-7
CDR3 protein: CASSLTWGVNYEQYF
CDR3 DNA: TGCGCCAGCAGCCTGACTTGGGGGGTGAACTACGAGCAGTACTTC

clone size: many
V gene: TRBV7-6
CDR3 length: 14
D gene: .
J gene: TRBJ2-1
CDR3 protein: CASSPRVIDSVQFF
CDR3 DNA: TGTGCCAGCAGCCCAAGGGTAATCGACAGCGTGCAGTTCTTC

clone size: many
V gene: TRBV7-2
CDR3 length: 11
D gene: .
J gene: TRBJ2-2
CDR3 protein: CASRGNGELFF
CDR3 DNA: TGTGCCAGCAGAGGCAACGGGGAGCTGTTTTTT

clone size: .
V gene: TRBV20-1
CDR3 length: 15
D gene: TRBD2
J gene: TRBJ2-7
CDR3 protein: CSASDGAGGEYEQYF
CDR3 DNA: TGCAGTGCTAGCGATGGAGCGGGAGGCGAATACGAGCAGTACTTC

clone size: many
V gene: TRBV7-8
CDR3 length: 17
D gene: .
J gene: TRBJ2-2
CDR3 protein: CASSPHRGGENTGELFF
CDR3 DNA: TGTGCCAGCAGCCCCCATCGGGGCGGAGAGAACACCGGGGAGCTGTTTTTT

clone size: many
V gene: TRBV5-1
CDR3 length: 16
D gene: .
J gene: TRBJ2-5
CDR3 protein: CASSSAVRGLEETQYF
CDR3 DNA: TGCGCCAGCAGCTCCGCAGTGAGGGGGTTGGAAGAGACCCAGTACTTC

clone size: .
V gene: TRBV30
CDR3 length: 15
D gene: TRBD2
J gene: TRBJ2-1
CDR3 protein: CAWVAWGGSYNEQFF
CDR3 DNA: TGTGCCTGGGTGGCTTGGGGGGGTTCCTACAATGAGCAGTTCTTC

clone size: few
V gene: TRBV27
CDR3 length: 17
D gene: .
J gene: TRBJ2-1
CDR3 protein: CASSLIGGTIDYNEQFF
CDR3 DNA: TGTGCCAGCAGTTTAATCGGGGGGACAATCGACTACAATGAGCAGTTCTTC

clone size: .
V gene: TRBV18
CDR3 length: 13
D gene: .
J gene: TRBJ2-3
CDR3 protein: CASSPYRADTQYF
CDR3 DNA: TGTGCCAGCTCACCATATCGGGCAGATACGCAGTATTTT

clone size: many
V gene: TRBV20-1
CDR3 length: 15
D gene: TRBD2
J gene: TRBJ2-7
CDR3 protein: CSARDAVAGGEEQYF
CDR3 DNA: TGCAGTGCTAGAGATGCGGTAGCGGGAGGGGAAGAGCAGTACTTC

clone size: .
V gene: TRBV15
CDR3 length: 16
D gene: TRBD2
J gene: TRBJ2-1
CDR3 protein: CATSFGLAGHYNEQFF
CDR3 DNA: TGTGCCACCAGCTTTGGACTAGCGGGGCACTACAATGAGCAGTTCTTC

clone size: .
V gene: TRBV5-1
CDR3 length: 16
D gene: .
J gene: TRBJ2-6
CDR3 protein: CASSFTVSTGANVLTF
CDR3 DNA: TGCGCCAGCAGCTTTACAGTCAGTACTGGGGCCAACGTCCTGACTTTC

clone size: many
V gene: TRBV20-1
CDR3 length: 15
D gene: .
J gene: TRBJ2-3
CDR3 protein: CSARDGRSDGDTQYF
CDR3 DNA: TGCAGTGCTAGAGATGGTAGGTCGGACGGAGATACGCAGTATTTT

clone size: .
V gene: TRBV20-1
CDR3 length: 12
D gene: .
J gene: TRBJ2-1
CDR3 protein: CSAKQGTGEQFF
CDR3 DNA: TGCAGTGCAAAGCAGGGGACGGGTGAGCAGTTCTTC

clone size: few
V gene: TRBV6-6
CDR3 length: 13
D gene: .
J gene: TRBJ2-7
CDR3 protein: CASSQDSLYEQYF
CDR3 DNA: TGTGCCAGCAGTCAGGACAGTCTATACGAGCAGTACTTC

clone size: many
V gene: TRBV20-1
CDR3 length: 15
D gene: .
J gene: TRBJ2-1
CDR3 protein: CSASPYGSSSNEQFF
CDR3 DNA: TGCAGTGCTAGCCCTTACGGGAGTTCTTCGAATGAGCAGTTCTTC

clone size: many
V gene: TRBV12-3/TRBV12-4
CDR3 length: 16
D gene: TRBD2
J gene: TRBJ2-5
CDR3 protein: CASSSLGLAGQETQYF
CDR3 DNA: TGTGCCAGCAGTTCTCTTGGTCTAGCGGGACAAGAGACCCAGTACTTC

clone size: many
V gene: TRBV20-1
CDR3 length: 15
D gene: TRBD2
J gene: TRBJ2-1
CDR3 protein: CSAVTSGSVYNEQFF
CDR3 DNA: TGCAGTGCGGTGACTAGCGGCTCTGTCTACAATGAGCAGTTCTTC

clone size: many
V gene: TRBV28
CDR3 length: 14
D gene: .
J gene: TRBJ2-1
CDR3 protein: CASIQPRRNNEQFF
CDR3 DNA: TGTGCCAGCATCCAACCCCGCAGGAACAATGAGCAGTTCTTC

clone size: few
V gene: TRBV7-8
CDR3 length: 15
D gene: .
J gene: TRBJ2-7
CDR3 protein: CASSFGGPPDYEQYF
CDR3 DNA: TGTGCCAGCAGCTTCGGGGGGCCCCCCGACTACGAGCAGTACTTC

clone size: many
V gene: TRBV11-1
CDR3 length: 11
D gene: .
J gene: TRBJ2-7
CDR3 protein: CASSKTREQYF
CDR3 DNA: TGTGCCAGCAGCAAGACAAGGGAGCAGTACTTC

clone size: few
V gene: TRBV15
CDR3 length: 17
D gene: TRBD2
J gene: TRBJ2-1
CDR3 protein: CATSRTTGTSGSNEQFF
CDR3 DNA: TGTGCCACCAGCAGAACCACCGGGACTAGCGGTTCCAATGAGCAGTTCTTC

clone size: few
V gene: TRBV5-1
CDR3 length: 14
D gene: TRBD1
J gene: TRBJ2-7
CDR3 protein: CASTTGTGVYEQYF
CDR3 DNA: TGCGCCAGCACGACCGGGACAGGGGTCTACGAGCAGTACTTC

clone size: .
V gene: TRBV5-5
CDR3 length: 16
D gene: .
J gene: TRBJ2-5
CDR3 protein: CASSLPPGHRQETQYF
CDR3 DNA: TGTGCCAGCAGCTTGCCCCCGGGACACCGCCAAGAGACCCAGTACTTC

clone size: .
V gene: TRBV30
CDR3 length: 14
D gene: .
J gene: TRBJ2-1
CDR3 protein: CAWSVAASYNEQFF
CDR3 DNA: TGTGCCTGGAGTGTGGCGGCCTCCTACAATGAGCAGTTCTTC

clone size: .
V gene: TRBV5-6
CDR3 length: 15
D gene: TRBD2
J gene: TRBJ2-7
CDR3 protein: CASSLGPGLTYEQYF
CDR3 DNA: TGTGCCAGCAGCTTGGGGCCGGGACTAACCTACGAGCAGTACTTC

clone size: many
V gene: TRBV29-1
CDR3 length: 16
D gene: TRBD1
J gene: TRBJ2-7
CDR3 protein: CSVWDRLDGISYEQYF
CDR3 DNA: TGCAGCGTGTGGGACAGGCTTGATGGAATCTCCTACGAGCAGTACTTC

clone size: many
V gene: TRBV29-1
CDR3 length: 12
D gene: .
J gene: TRBJ2-3
CDR3 protein: CSVEVAADTQYF
CDR3 DNA: TGCAGCGTTGAGGTTGCGGCAGATACGCAGTATTTT

clone size: few
V gene: TRBV2
CDR3 length: 15
D gene: TRBD2
J gene: TRBJ2-7
CDR3 protein: CASSELAGPLREQYF
CDR3 DNA: TGTGCCAGCAGTGAACTAGCGGGACCATTACGGGAGCAGTACTTC

clone size: .
V gene: TRBV12-3/TRBV12-4
CDR3 length: 14
D gene: .
J gene: TRBJ2-7
CDR3 protein: CASSFHGVGHEQYF
CDR3 DNA: TGTGCCAGCAGTTTTCACGGGGTCGGGCACGAGCAGTACTTC

clone size: many
V gene: TRBV20-1
CDR3 length: 12
D gene: TRBD1
J gene: TRBJ2-5
CDR3 protein: CSADRGRETQYF
CDR3 DNA: TGCAGTGCTGACAGGGGGCGAGAGACCCAGTACTTC

clone size: .
V gene: TRBV5-1
CDR3 length: 15
D gene: .
J gene: TRBJ2-5
CDR3 protein: CASSSETGTIETQYF
CDR3 DNA: TGCGCCAGCAGCTCAGAGACCGGGACGATAGAGACCCAGTACTTC

clone size: .
V gene: TRBV20-1
CDR3 length: 20
D gene: .
J gene: TRBJ2-7
CDR3 protein: CSARAANLPGQKTSSYEQYF
CDR3 DNA: TGCAGTGCTAGGGCCGCGAACTTACCGGGACAAAAAACGAGCTCCTACGAGCAGTACTTC

clone size: many
V gene: TRBV5-1
CDR3 length: 13
D gene: .
J gene: TRBJ2-3
CDR3 protein: CASSFSSPDTQYF
CDR3 DNA: TGCGCCAGCAGCTTTAGTAGCCCAGATACGCAGTATTTT

clone size: .
V gene: TRBV5-5
CDR3 length: 14
D gene: .
J gene: TRBJ2-5
CDR3 protein: CASSLVLGWETQYF
CDR3 DNA: TGTGCCAGCAGCTTGGTTTTGGGGTGGGAGACCCAGTACTTC

clone size: .
V gene: TRBV12-3/TRBV12-4
CDR3 length: 14
D gene: TRBD2
J gene: TRBJ2-3
CDR3 protein: CASSAAGRTDTQYF
CDR3 DNA: TGTGCCAGCAGCGCAGCGGGACGGACAGATACGCAGTATTTT

clone size: .
V gene: TRBV12-3/TRBV12-4
CDR3 length: 16
D gene: TRBD1
J gene: TRBJ2-2
CDR3 protein: CASTPGTGINTGELFF
CDR3 DNA: TGTGCCAGCACCCCGGGGACAGGGATTAACACCGGGGAGCTGTTTTTT

clone size: few
V gene: TRBV29-1
CDR3 length: 16
D gene: TRBD2
J gene: TRBJ2-5
CDR3 protein: CSVDDLAGGPQETQYF
CDR3 DNA: TGCAGCGTTGATGATTTAGCGGGAGGGCCGCAAGAGACCCAGTACTTC

clone size: few
V gene: TRBV5-1
CDR3 length: 16
D gene: TRBD1
J gene: TRBJ2-7
CDR3 protein: CASRDKFGTGGFEQYF
CDR3 DNA: TGCGCCAGCAGAGACAAGTTCGGGACAGGGGGCTTCGAGCAGTACTTC